This passage covers 3 T cell receptor beta chains from one sample sequenced in a study of cytomegalovirus exposure and HLA in healthy donors. Use of 60 Vbeta and 13 Jbeta primers characterized the PCR. Produced via immunoSEQ multiplex PCR; TCRdb's table is partial and in-frame only. The sample shows fewer than 100,000 clones, 69% of them seen only once. Sample: PBMCs. These receptors were collected from a female donor in good health and CMV-seronegative.

The chain combines TRBV4-1 with TRBJ1-6, with no clear D. The V gene lost 5 bases and the J gene lost 8 bases, with 13 bases spanning the gap. The germline CDR1 and CDR2 sequences are MGHRA and YSYEKL. This CDR3 is built from 14 residues. CDR3 protein: CASSAAPRDSPLHF. In nucleotides, the CDR3 is TGCGCCAGCAGCGCGGCGCCCCGGGATTCACCCCTCCACTTT.

This clone has just a few counts. The V call is TRBV7-9, the J call TRBJ2-2, with D perhaps matching TRBD2 (5 bases). CDR1 is SEHNR and CDR2 is FQNEAQ in the germline V gene (reference sequence). With 4 bases removed from V and 6 bases from J, the gap between germline ends came to 12 bases. The CDR3 totals 14 residues. The CDR3 DNA reads as TGTGCCAGCAGCTCTACTAGATTGCCCGGGGAGCTGTTTTTT. The encoded protein is CASSSTRLPGELFF.

The gene calls are TRBV5-8 and TRBJ2-6; no clear D. The CDR3 loop spans 18 amino acids. CDR1 and CDR2 (germline): SGHTS, YDEGEE. Trimming left V 2 bases short and J 0 bases short, with 15 bases between. The CDR3 nucleotides read TGTGCCAGCAGCTTTAGACCCGGTGCAGGCTCTGGGGCCAACGTCCTGACTTTC. This translates into CASSFRPGAGSGANVLTF.